The next 29 T cell receptor beta chains were all read from a single sample in a study of PD-L1 blockade in urothelial cancer. Time point described: peripheral blood 6 weeks after treatment start. Profiling relied on immunoSEQ multiplex PCR, and the TCRdb table lists in-frame clones only, not all of them. The sample gives 45,000 to 55,000 clones, 70% to 90% of which show up once; roughly a tenth is in the top ten. This specimen consisted of PBMCs, obtained around atezolizumab (anti-PD-L1) treatment. Receptors originate from a man in his sixties with urothelial cancer.

This rearrangement joins TRBV7-2 to TRBJ2-7; TRBD1 matches 8 bases. CDR3 length: 15 residues. Looked up from germline, CDR1 is SGHTA and CDR2 is FQGNSA. With 5 bases clipped from V and 1 base from J, the junction kept 7 bases outside the gene matches. The CDR3 region has the DNA TGTGCCAGCAGCGCCTCCGGGACAGGTTCCTACGAGCAGTACTTC. Protein product: CASSASGTGSYEQYF.

Only a few counts were recorded for this clone. This rearrangement joins TRBV7-6 to TRBJ1-3; possibly TRBD1 for D (6 bases). V was shortened by 2 bases and J by 3 bases, with 17 bases between the two germline ends. The CDR3 totals 17 residues. The germline V gene encodes CDR1 SGHVS and CDR2 FNYEAQ. As DNA, the CDR3 is TGTGCCAGCAGCTTATCCAGTACAGGGTTAGGTGGAAACACCATATATTTT. Translating gives CASSLSSTGLGGNTIYF. Full variable domain (rest looked up from reference TRBV7-6 and TRBJ1-3): GAGVSQSPRYKVTKRGQDVALRCDPISGHVSLYWYRQALGQGPEFLTYFNYEAQQDKSGLPNDRFSAERPEGSISTLTIQRTEQRDSAMYRCASSLSSTGLGGNTIYFGEGSWLTVV.

The chain joins TRBV7-6 to TRBJ2-5; 8 nucleotides line up with TRBD1. The germline V gene has CDR1 SGHVS and CDR2 FNYEAQ. V gave up 2 bases and J gave up 0 bases; unmatched junction bases: 2. This CDR3 is built from 15 residues. CDR3 sequence (DNA): TGTGCCAGCAGCTTACCACAGGGGGACCAAGAGACCCAGTACTTC. It yields the protein CASSLPQGDQETQYF.

The rearrangement links TRBV2 to TRBJ1-6, with a tentative D call TRBD1 (6 bases). Trimming removed 6 bases from V and 0 bases from J, with 12 bases in between. Germline values: CDR1 SNHLY, CDR2 FYNNEI. The length of the CDR3 is 16 residues. CDR3 nucleotide sequence: TGTGCCAGCAGGAGGGGACAAAGCTCCTATAATTCACCCCTCCACTTT. This translates into CASRRGQSSYNSPLHF.

This clone was recorded a few times. The chain employs TRBV19 and TRBJ1-1, with D tentatively TRBD1 (5 bases). The V gene's germline CDR1 is LNHDA and CDR2 SQIVND (reference sequence). Trimming left V 2 bases short and J 1 base short, with 8 bases between. The CDR3 is made up of 14 amino acids. The CDR3 loop reads CASSITGRNTEAFF. CDR3 DNA sequence: TGTGCCAGTAGTATAACAGGACGGAACACTGAAGCTTTCTTT.

The rearrangement links TRBV7-2 to TRBJ1-4; possibly TRBD1 for D (5 bases). The V end lost 4 bases, the J end lost 4 bases, and 13 bases lay between the germline ends. Germline loops: CDR1 SGHTA, CDR2 FQGNSA. The CDR3 has 15 amino acids. The CDR3: CASSWSGNGNEKLFF. The CDR3 coding sequence is TGTGCCAGCAGCTGGTCAGGGAACGGTAATGAAAAACTGTTTTTT.

This chain joins TRBV4-2 and TRBJ2-3; 7 bases align to TRBD2. CDR1 is LGHNA, CDR2 YNFKEQ, per germline. V trimming: 0 bases; J trimming: 0 bases; junction bases outside the gene matches: 15. This CDR3 region has 20 residues. Written as DNA, the CDR3 is TGTGCCAGCAGCCAAGAAGGGTTAGCTAGCGGACTTACTAGCACAGATACGCAGTATTTT. This translates into CASSQEGLASGLTSTDTQYF.

This clone appeared once. The genes are TRBV11-3 and TRBJ2-3; 12 bases align to TRBD2. With V trimmed by 7 bases and J by 3 bases, 5 bases remained unmatched. The CDR3 loop spans 15 amino acids. Germline values: CDR1 SGHNT, CDR2 YENEEA. CDR3: CASKTSGGRTDTQYF. In DNA, the CDR3 is TGTGCCAGCAAAACTAGCGGGGGGCGTACAGATACGCAGTATTTT.

The chain is built from TRBV18 and TRBJ2-7; maybe TRBD1 (6 bases). Germline values: CDR1 KGHSH, CDR2 LQKENI. Trimming took 3 bases from V and 2 from J, leaving 14 bases between them. The CDR3 is 15 amino acids. CDR3 sequence: CASSPYRDKTYEQYF. CDR3 bases: TGTGCCAGCTCACCTTACCGGGACAAGACCTACGAGCAGTACTTC.

The V and J genes are TRBV29-1 and TRBJ1-2, with D hard to call. Trimming cost V 6 bases and J 8 bases, with 25 bases left between them. Per germline, CDR1 SQVTM and CDR2 ANQGSEA. This CDR3 comprises 15 residues. The CDR3 loop is CSVEPGSFGRNGYTF. The DNA for the CDR3 is TGCAGCGTAGAACCAGGTAGTTTTGGCAGGAACGGCTACACCTTC.

Worth noting for this clone: At one of its ends the junction is not consistent with the germline gene, which may arise from a read error. The rearrangement joins TRBV6-5 to TRBJ2-7; tentative D call: TRBD2 (5 bases). The germline CDR1 and CDR2 sequences are MNHEY and SVGAGI. This CDR3 is built from 13 residues. CDR3 bases: TGTGCCAGCAGGGAGGACGGATCCTTCGAGCAGTACTTC. Encoded protein: CASREDGSFEQYF.

This clone was recorded once. The chain carries TRBV6-5 and TRBJ1-2; D call uncertain. V gave up 0 bases and J gave up 5 bases, with 7 bases separating them. The germline gives CDR1 MNHEY, CDR2 SVGAGI. This CDR3 is 13 amino acids long. CDR3 DNA: TGTGCCAGCAGTTACTCGAATACTTATGGCTACACCTTC. This gives the protein CASSYSNTYGYTF.

The chain combines TRBV21-1 with TRBJ1-1. TRBV21-1 represents a pseudogene. This CDR3 is built from 18 residues. In nucleotides, the CDR3 is TGTGCCAGCAGCCCTCTCGAGGGTCTAGCCTCTTCGAACACTGAAGCTTTCTTT. This codes for CASSPLEGLASSNTEAFF.

This rearrangement joins TRBV6-4 to TRBJ2-1; the D gene is possibly TRBD1 (5 bases). This CDR3 region has 14 residues. Trimming took 5 bases from V and 6 from J, leaving 14 bases between them. Germline-derived CDR1 and CDR2 are MRHNA and SNTAGT. The CDR3 loop reads CASSLDRTLNEQFF. The CDR3 DNA reads as TGTGCCAGCAGTCTCGACAGAACCCTCAATGAGCAGTTCTTC.

The count of this clone is one. The chain links TRBV29-1 to TRBJ2-2; the match to TRBD2 covers 10 bases. Germline V lookup: CDR1 SQVTM, CDR2 ANQGSEA. V dropped 2 bases and J dropped 1; count of bases not matched to a gene: 10. The CDR3 is made up of 18 amino acids. The CDR3 sequence is CSVEHLGSGGLNTGELFF. In nucleotides, the CDR3 is TGCAGCGTTGAACATCTAGGTAGCGGGGGGTTGAACACCGGGGAGCTGTTTTTT.

The V and J genes are TRBV10-3 and TRBJ2-2, with a possible D match to TRBD1 (6 bases). The germline V gene has CDR1 ENHRY and CDR2 SYGVKD. The V end lost 3 bases, the J end lost 1 base, and 12 bases lay between the germline ends. CDR3 size: 16 residues. The CDR3 DNA follows: TGTGCCATCAGTGATCTGAGGGGGAGGAACACCGGGGAGCTGTTTTTT. Protein product: CAISDLRGRNTGELFF.

The rearrangement joins TRBV12-5 to TRBJ2-5; tentative D call: TRBD1 (6 bases). CDR3 length: 15 residues. The V gene's germline CDR1 is LGHNT and CDR2 FRNRAP. V was cut by 2 bases and J by 4 bases, with 14 bases left in between. Written as DNA, the CDR3 is TGTGCTAGTGGTTTGCGCATAGGGGGACGAGAGACCCAGTACTTC. It encodes CASGLRIGGRETQYF.

This clone was seen a handful of times. The chain couples TRBV4-2 to TRBJ1-1, with D maybe TRBD1 (6 bases). V was shortened by 5 bases and J by 3 bases, with 10 bases between the two germline ends. This CDR3 has 13 residues. The germline V gene encodes CDR1 LGHNA and CDR2 YNFKEQ. CDR3 sequence reads: CASSAQGYTEAFF. CDR3 in DNA: TGTGCCAGCAGCGCACAGGGTTACACTGAAGCTTTCTTT.

This clone occurred once. The genes are TRBV5-1 and TRBJ2-7, with D possibly matching TRBD1 (7 bases). CDR3 length: 14 residues. Trimming stripped 0 bases from V and 3 bases from J, with 10 bases between. Per the germline V gene, CDR1 is SGHRS and CDR2 is YFSETQ. The CDR3 spells CASSLGGDSYEQYF. CDR3 in DNA: TGCGCCAGCAGCTTGGGGGGGGACAGCTACGAGCAGTACTTC.

This chain connects TRBV28 to TRBJ1-4, with a weak D call TRBD1 (6 bases). V was clipped by 6 bases and J by 5 bases, with 19 bases between them. CDR1 is MDHEN and CDR2 is SYDVKM in the germline V gene. The CDR3 runs 16 residues. The DNA of the CDR3 is TGTGCCAGCAGCCCCCTAGATGGGGACATCAATGAAAAACTGTTTTTT. Protein sequence: CASSPLDGDINEKLFF. Full variable domain (remainder filled in from reference TRBV28 and TRBJ1-4): DVKVTQSSRYLVKRTGEKVFLECVQDMDHENMFWYRQDPGLGLRLIYFSYDVKMKEKGDIPEGYSVSREKKERFSLILESASTNQTSMYLCASSPLDGDINEKLFFGSGTQLSVL.

This clone appeared a few times. This rearrangement joins TRBV9 to TRBJ1-1; D possibly corresponds to TRBD1 (6 bases). The germline CDR1 and CDR2 sequences are SGDLS and YYNGEE. The CDR3 totals 13 residues. Trimming shortened V by 5 bases and J by 3 bases, and 11 bases separated the two germline ends. CDR3 DNA: TGTGCCAGCAGAGGGGGGGACTACACTGAAGCTTTCTTT. Encoded protein: CASRGGDYTEAFF. Full variable domain (remainder filled in from reference TRBV9 and TRBJ1-1): DSGVTQTPKHLITATGQRVTLRCSPRSGDLSVYWYQQSLDQGLQFLIQYYNGEERAKGNILERFSAQQFPDLHSELNLSSLELGDSALYFCASRGGDYTEAFFGQGTRLTVV.

V and J are TRBV11-3 and TRBJ1-1, with D hard to call. CDR1 and CDR2 from the germline V gene are SGHNT and YENEEA. There are 15 residues in the CDR3. The V end lost 2 bases, the J end lost 1 base, and 11 bases lay between the germline ends. This CDR3 is CASSLSLNKNTEAFF. The CDR3 DNA reads TGTGCCAGCAGCTTATCCTTGAACAAGAACACTGAAGCTTTCTTT.

The genes are TRBV7-2 and TRBJ1-4, with D perhaps matching TRBD1 (5 bases). The V end lost 0 bases, the J end lost 5 bases, and 10 bases lay between the germline ends. The CDR3 runs to 15 residues. The germline gives CDR1 SGHTA, CDR2 FQGNSA. The DNA of the CDR3 is TGTGCCAGCAGCTTAGCGAACCAGGGAAATGAAAAACTGTTTTTT. It is translated as CASSLANQGNEKLFF. Together with reference TRBV7-2 and TRBJ1-4, the CDR3 gives the full variable domain: GAGVSQSPSNKVTEKGKDVELRCDPISGHTALYWYRQSLGQGLEFLIYFQGNSAPDKSGLPSDRFSAERTGGSVSTLTIQRTQQEDSAVYLCASSLANQGNEKLFFGSGTQLSVL.

The chain recombines TRBV7-9 with TRBJ1-4; D is uncertain. The ends were cut back, 1 base at V and 8 bases at J, with 14 bases in the middle. Germline CDR1 SEHNR, CDR2 FQNEAQ (reference sequence). The CDR3 consists of 15 residues. The CDR3 sequence: CASSLGPGDAEKLFF. CDR3 coding DNA: TGTGCCAGCAGCTTAGGCCCGGGTGACGCCGAAAAACTGTTTTTT.

This chain joins TRBV9 and TRBJ2-2, with 8 nucleotides matching TRBD1. The CDR3 has 15 residues. The germline V gene encodes CDR1 SGDLS and CDR2 YYNGEE. J was trimmed by 5 bases and V by 4 bases; bases with no gene match: 7. CDR3 sequence reads: CASSTRTGQTGELFF. CDR3 DNA sequence: TGTGCCAGCAGCACCCGGACAGGGCAAACCGGGGAGCTGTTTTTT.

This clone was seen once. The J gene is TRBJ1-3, the V gene TRBV7-2; D possibly corresponds to TRBD1 (5 bases). Trimming took off 5 bases at V and 2 bases at J, with 10 bases between the two ends. Per germline, CDR1 SGHTA and CDR2 FQGNSA. This CDR3 is 14 amino acids long. CDR3 protein: CASSPQGAGNTIYF. The CDR3 DNA follows: TGTGCCAGCAGCCCCCAGGGTGCTGGAAACACCATATATTTT.

The V and J genes are TRBV30 and TRBJ1-6; 9 nucleotides align to TRBD1. J was trimmed by 0 bases and V by 1 base; bases with no gene match: 10. Germline CDR1 reads GTSNPN; CDR2 reads SVGIG (reference sequence). The length of the CDR3 is 19 residues. CDR3 loop: CAWSAWKTGGSSYNSPLHF. As DNA, the CDR3 is TGTGCCTGGAGTGCCTGGAAGACAGGGGGGAGCTCCTATAATTCACCCCTCCACTTT.

The chain couples TRBV28 to TRBJ2-2; 7 nucleotides line up with TRBD2. The ends lost 7 bases at V and 5 bases at J; junction bases unmatched: 7. The CDR3 consists of 14 residues. CDR1 is MDHEN, CDR2 SYDVKM, per germline. In nucleotides, the CDR3 is TGTGCCAGCATCCGGTGGGGGGGGACCGGGGAGCTGTTTTTT. It codes for CASIRWGGTGELFF.

The chain combines TRBV7-9 with TRBJ2-1; D is ambiguous. The germline CDR1 and CDR2 sequences are SEHNR and FQNEAQ (reference sequence). V was pared by 4 bases and J by 9 bases, with 7 bases between. The CDR3 has 11 residues. In nucleotides, the CDR3 is TGTGCCAGCAGCTCCCGGGTTGAGCAGTTCTTC. This gives the protein CASSSRVEQFF. Full variable domain (remainder filled in from reference TRBV7-9 and TRBJ2-1): DTGVSQNPRHKITKRGQNVTFRCDPISEHNRLYWYRQTLGQGPEFLTYFQNEAQLEKSRLLSDRFSAERPKGSFSTLEIQRTEQGDSAMYLCASSSRVEQFFGPGTRLTVL.